These 13 T cell receptor beta chains share one sample of origin, sequenced in a study of T cells in Graves' hyperthyroidism and ophthalmopathy. Amplification of TCR beta CDR3 regions used RNA as the template. First-round RT-PCR with HTBI primers amplified the TCR CDR3 region. TCRdb fed the multiplex PCR reads into MiXCR, producing one record per CDR3 protein. The data hold fewer than 550,000 distinct CDR3 sequences, with roughly a quarter observed a single time. Material for sequencing was blood. These receptors originate from a woman younger than 45 with Graves' ophthalmopathy.

The chain uses TRBV7-2 and TRBJ1-5, with D perhaps matching TRBD1 (5 bases). Between the trimmed V and J ends, which lost 1 base and 6 bases, there was a span of 13 bases. The length of the CDR3 is 15 residues. Germline V gene lookup returns CDR1 SGHTA and CDR2 FQGNSA. The CDR3 sequence is CASSLGTGLGQPQHF. CDR3 coding DNA: TGTGCCAGCAGCTTAGGTACAGGATTGGGTCAGCCCCAGCATTTT.

This clonotype appeared a few times. The chain has TRBV7-9 and TRBJ2-7; D ambiguous. The germline V gene has CDR1 SEHNR and CDR2 FQNEAQ (reference sequence). V was shortened by 5 bases and J by 3 bases, with 11 bases between the two germline ends. CDR3 length: 13 amino acids. The CDR3, as DNA: TGTGCCAGCAGCGAAAAGGGCCGCTACGAGCAGTACTTC. Protein sequence: CASSEKGRYEQYF.

Concerning this clonotype itself: Its ends do not fully match the called genes, so a read error is possible. V and J are TRBV6-2 or TRBV6-3 and TRBJ1-5; D is undetermined. The CDR3 extends over 14 amino acids. Looked up from germline, CDR1 is MNHEY and CDR2 is SVGEGT. CDR3 sequence reads: CASSHRSSNHPQHF. CDR3 nucleotide sequence: TGTGCCAGCAGCCATCGGAGTAGCAATCATCCCCAGCATTTT.

The chain combines TRBV4-1 with TRBJ1-1, with D hard to call. CDR3 length: 17 residues. The V gene's germline CDR1 is MGHRA and CDR2 YSYEKL. Trimming shortened V by 0 bases and J by 1 base, and 15 bases separated the two germline ends. The CDR3 DNA reads TGCGCCAGCAGCCAAGACCCCCCCCCTTGGGGGAACACTGAAGCTTTCTTT. Translation: CASSQDPPPWGNTEAFF.

This clonotype came up many times. The chain employs TRBV27 and TRBJ2-7, with TRBD1 matching 10 bases. This CDR3 has 15 amino acids. CDR1 MNHEY and CDR2 SMNVEV come from the germline V gene (reference sequence). Trimming removed 3 bases from V and 7 bases from J; junction bases left unmatched: 9. The CDR3 spells CASSFGRDRGGEQYF. The CDR3 DNA is TGTGCCAGCAGTTTCGGCCGGGACAGGGGCGGGGAGCAGTACTTC.

V usage is TRBV27 and J usage is TRBJ2-7; no firm D call. The CDR3 has 11 amino acids. Germline V lookup: CDR1 MNHEY, CDR2 SMNVEV (reference sequence). The V end lost 10 bases, the J end lost 1 base, and 8 bases lay between the germline ends. In DNA form, the CDR3 reads TGTGCCATCGGCCTTTCCTACGAGCAGTACTTC. It yields the protein CAIGLSYEQYF.

This clonotype was seen ten or more times. The rearrangement uses TRBV5-1 and TRBJ2-2; 7 nucleotides line up with TRBD1. This CDR3 region has 16 residues. CDR1 is SGHRS and CDR2 is YFSETQ in the germline V gene. V shed 4 bases, J shed 4 bases, and the junction held 10 bases outside the gene matches. The CDR3 sequence: CASSLTGQRTTGELFF. The CDR3 DNA follows: TGCGCCAGCAGCCTCACGGGACAGAGAACCACCGGGGAGCTGTTTTTT. The entire variable domain, with the rest obtained from reference TRBV5-1 and TRBJ2-2, is as follows: KAGVTQTPRYLIKTRGQQVTLSCSPISGHRSVSWYQQTPGQGLQFLFEYFSETQRNKGNFPGRFSGRQFSNSRSEMNVSTLELGDSALYLCASSLTGQRTTGELFFGEGSRLTVL.

The chain is built from TRBV19 and TRBJ1-5; TRBD1 agrees at 7 bases. CDR1 is LNHDA and CDR2 is SQIVND in the germline V gene (reference sequence). V was clipped by 1 base and J by 6 bases; unmatched bases: 6. The CDR3 contains 15 residues. CDR3 DNA: TGTGCCAGTAGTATAGCAACAGGGGTGGGTCAGCCCCAGCATTTT. Translating gives CASSIATGVGQPQHF.

The chain carries TRBV7-2 and TRBJ2-7, with D perhaps matching TRBD2 (6 bases). V lost 5 bases, J lost 5 bases, and 19 bases lay in between. This CDR3 contains 15 residues. Germline V gives CDR1 SGHTA, CDR2 FQGNSA. The CDR3 loop reads CASSKGLRTTDEQYF. Here the CDR3 DNA reads TGTGCCAGCAGCAAGGGACTCCGAACAACAGACGAGCAGTACTTC.

This clonotype was seen many times. The genes are TRBV20-1 and TRBJ1-1; unclear D gene. With 3 bases removed from V and 2 bases from J, the gap between germline ends came to 10 bases. CDR1 and CDR2 from the germline V gene are DFQATT and SNEGSKA (reference sequence). CDR3 size: 13 residues. The CDR3 region has the DNA TGCAGTGCTAGGGGAGAAACAAACACTGAAGCTTTCTTT. Its protein is CSARGETNTEAFF.

The sample holds many counts of this clonotype. The V call is TRBV12-3 or TRBV12-4, the J call TRBJ1-1, with 7 bases fitting TRBD1. V was pared by 5 bases and J by 2 bases, with 8 bases of the junction left unmatched. The CDR3 extends over 15 amino acids. CDR3 sequence reads: CASSLAGTANTEAFF. For the CDR3, the DNA is TGTGCCAGCAGTCTTGCGGGGACAGCTAACACTGAAGCTTTCTTT.

This clonotype occurred many times. The chain carries TRBV6-1 and TRBJ2-5; the D is unclear. The CDR3 totals 11 residues. The germline CDR1 and CDR2 sequences are MNHNS and SASEGT. Trimming removed 6 bases at V and 4 bases at J, with 6 bases between. CDR3 protein: CASRVLETQYF. The CDR3 coding sequence is TGTGCCAGCAGAGTCTTAGAGACCCAGTACTTC.

The chain joins TRBV3-1 to TRBJ1-2; no firm D call. Trimming removed 4 bases at V and 4 bases at J, with 13 bases between. Germline loops: CDR1 LGHDT, CDR2 YNNKEL (reference sequence). The CDR3 is 14 residues long. In DNA form, the CDR3 reads TGTGCCAGCAGCCTACAAGGGAGACCCTATGGCTACACCTTC. Translation: CASSLQGRPYGYTF. The variable domain in full, completed from reference TRBV3-1 and TRBJ1-2, reads DTAVSQTPKYLVTQMGNDKSIKCEQNLGHDTMYWYKQDSKKFLKIMFSYNNKELIINETVPNRFSPKSPDKAHLNLHINSLELGDSAVYFCASSLQGRPYGYTFGSGTRLTVV.